This TCR beta chain stems from a study of glioma-infiltrating T cells (TCRdb year 2016). With regard to the full study: The low-grade gliomas were WHO grade II oligodendrogliomas or astrocytomas, while the glioblastomas were WHO grade IV tumors sampled at initial diagnosis rather than at recurrent diagnosis. For blood libraries, the target was about 4.5- to 11-fold sequencing coverage of approximately 1 million peripheral T cells. To measure how far tissue and blood T-cell populations diverged, each tissue-infiltrating repertoire was compared against the peripheral blood repertoire of the same patient. The study sequenced TCR alpha- and beta-chain repertoires from glioma tissue, from non-neoplastic brain tissue and from matched peripheral blood mononuclear cells. Three low-grade glioma patients, about 8 primary glioblastoma patients, and three non-glioma patients who contributed non-neoplastic brain tissue made up the paired cohort. Glioma patients received dexamethasone for six or fewer days before surgery. Points the paper makes about the study in general: A signature set of shared blood CDR3 motifs marked patients with low tissue-blood divergence and was depleted in highly divergent patients. Very few CDR3 sequences were shared between tissue and blood, attributed to high CDR3 diversity and limited sampling. Small numbers underpinned the group comparisons: under ten glioblastoma patients, three low-grade glioma patients and three non-neoplastic patients. VJ-independent divergence between tissue and blood was below expectation in non-neoplastic patients but above expectation in all gliomas, especially low-grade gliomas.

Many counts were recorded for this clonotype. The specificity of this receptor is unknown. No base quality values were provided; no much bigger clone lies one nucleotide off. The iRepertoire nested amplicon-rescue multiplex PCR (arm-PCR) platform was used to amplify TCR alpha and beta CDR3 regions from RNA. The input for one-step reverse transcription and amplification was roughly 100-450 ng of either tissue mRNA or PBMC total RNA. Following bead purification, Illumina adapters were added by a secondary multiplex PCR, and the libraries were gel-purified between 200 and 400 bp. The libraries contained internal 6-nucleotide barcodes that were used for demultiplexing. Sequencing of the libraries was done on an Illumina MiSeq using 2x220 or 2x250 nucleotide paired-end reads. Concerning the study's data processing: Paired reads were merged using FLASH 1.2.11 and were aligned to the GRCh37 human genome using BWA-MEM, after which TRA and TRB reads were extracted. V and J assignment used an IMGT-derived reference of cassette sequences and CDR3 motifs that included pseudogenes. Reads were translated in three frames, and productive CDR3s were defined by a C…FGXG motif without stop codons. Clonotypes were defined as unique combinations of V-J cassette pair and CDR3 amino acid sequence. Reads were filtered by Hamming distance, with the threshold set by the sequence error rate of each sample in mapped regions. TCRdb reanalyzed the raw reads on its own, using fastp at Q25 for trimming and MiXCR for clone calling, and kept in-frame beta chains. Here each entry gathers all rows of one CDR3 protein and keeps the most common genes and DNA. The V and J calls, along with clone size, are taken from TCRdb and not from the paper's own processing. The sample data list about 400,000 distinct CDR3 sequences, and 41% of these were observed just once. The ten top clones hold around 11% of the sample.

Immediately after resection, surgical brain or tumor specimens were cryofrozen in liquid nitrogen, with peripheral blood cells collected concurrently. Germline trimming: 2 bases from V, 0 bases from J; junction bases outside gene matches: 3. From a lookup of the germline V gene, CDR1 and CDR2 are MNHEY and SVGAGI. Including cysteine and phenylalanine, the CDR3 has 15 amino acids. Kept here is only the CDR3 DNA, which spans 45 bases and is read in frame from base 1. This chain is built from TRBV6-5 and TRBJ2-7; TRBD1 lines up with 8 middle nucleotides. Specimen: glioma tissue, nonneoplastic brain tissue, or PBMCs (not recorded which). The receptor was derived from a human donor with low-grade glioma or glioblastoma, undergoing nonglioma brain surgery, or in good health (not recorded which). The CDR3 protein: CASSYPGQASYEQYF. The DNA sequence reads TGTGCCAGCAGTTACCCGGGACAGGCCTCCTACGAGCAGTACTTC.